This T cell receptor (beta chain) emerged from a study of T cells after yellow fever vaccination (dated by TCRdb to the late 2010s). At the level of the whole study: The SMART-Seq v4 Ultra Low Input RNA kit was used to prepare libraries from fractions with low cell numbers. Bulk TCR alpha and beta repertoires were sequenced longitudinally to track T-cell clones before and after primary and booster YFV17D yellow fever vaccination. Blood samples were taken at several timepoints before and after primary and secondary immunization, and bulk PBMC replicates and cell subsets were isolated. The cohort comprised two healthy male donors, one aged 18 to 29 and one aged 30 to 40 years. What the research found in general, with its limitations: Compared with the primary T-cell response, the secondary T-cell response was faster but weaker, reaching its peak on day 5 rather than on day 15. Because abundant contaminating clonotypes from the bulk population could be contained in FACS-sorted repertoires, computational filtering was required. The study included only a couple of donors, which limits how far the findings can be generalized. A small fraction of clonotypes showed up in both the CD4 and CD8 compartments, probably as a result of convergent recombination. Most clones expanded after primary vaccination were re-detected after the booster (around 96% of CD4 and more than 70% of CD8), suggesting broad memory maintenance.

Synthesis of TCR cDNA relied on 5'RACE template switching, a step that introduced a universal primer site along with unique molecular identifiers. cDNA synthesis was primed from both the TCR alpha and TCR beta constant segments. Library amplification used two PCR steps, and the second PCR step added sample barcodes and sequencing adapters. Sequencing of libraries was performed on Illumina HiSeq 2500 (2x100 bp) or NovaSeq (2x150 bp). In the original analysis: Reads were demultiplexed and collapsed into UMI consensus sequences with MIGEC, and V(D)J alignment was performed with MiXCR. Vaccine-responding clonotypes were defined with edgeR using replicate PBMC samples, requiring FDR below 0.01 and a log2 fold change above 5 up to day 15. CD4 or CD8 identity was assigned to each bulk clonotype according to whether the clonotype was present at higher abundance in the sequenced CD4 repertoire or the sequenced CD8 repertoire. Starting from the raw public reads, TCRdb applied fastp trimming at Q25, assembled clones with MiXCR and retained in-frame beta chains. Entries are consolidated by CDR3 protein sequence, retaining the most common genes and DNA. The V and J calls, along with clone size, are taken from TCRdb and not from the paper's own processing. In this sample the table shows about 74,000 distinct CDR3 sequences, more than 5.5% of which occur a single time. 30% to 45% of the sample is taken by the ten largest.

CDR1 and CDR2, looked up from the germline V gene (reference sequence), are LNHNV and YYDKDF. V trim: 0 bases; J trim: 7 bases; unmatched bases: 6. The CDR3 contains 15 residues, cysteine and phenylalanine counted. Solely the CDR3 DNA is kept, with 45 bases framed from the first base. This clonotype has a count of ten or more. There is no known antigen for this receptor. No clone much larger than this one lies a single base away; base qualities are absent. Reading the label with the study, this specimen's treatment or condition is: live attenuated yellow fever vaccine strain. PBMCs were isolated from peripheral blood using a standard Ficoll-Paque protocol. CD4 and CD8 T-cell fractions were isolated with Dynabeads CD4 and CD8 positive selection kits. TriZol was used to extract RNA from bulk PBMCs, from CD4 and CD8 fractions, and from dextramer-positive and dextramer-negative fractions.

This sequence was found in a man between 18 and 29 years old who received the YFV17D yellow fever vaccine. This sequence uses TRBV15 and TRBJ1-5; TRBD1 matches 7 bases in the middle. The sample was CD8+ T cells sorted from PBMCs, taken 4 to 6 days after the first yellow fever vaccination. The nucleotide sequence is TGTGCCACCAGCAGAGACCGAGGGGGCGGGCAGCCCCAGCATTTT. Its amino acids are CATSRDRGGGQPQHF.